This T cell receptor beta chain was sequenced in a study of blood T cell repertoires in COVID-19. CDR1 and CDR2 from the germline V gene are SNHLY and FYNNEI. The CDR3 runs 16 residues. Trimming at V came to 7 bases and at J to 6 bases, leaving 12 bases not matched to a gene. The protocol was immunoSEQ multiplex PCR, while the TCRdb copy is restricted to in-frame clones and leaves out a portion. Among roughly 30,000 clones listed, approximately 82% were seen once. This TCR came from a woman aged 55-69 years with acute or convalescent COVID-19. The chain links TRBV2 to TRBJ2-3, with 11 bases that match TRBD2. Sample: peripheral blood. In DNA form, the CDR3 reads TGTGCCAGCATTCAACTAGCGGGGGCCCTTACGGATACGCAGTATTTT. As protein: CASIQLAGALTDTQYF.